What follows are 22 T cell receptor beta chains derived from one specimen sequenced in a study of T cell responses to AZD1222 COVID-19 vaccine (TCRdb year 2021). The method was the immunoSEQ multiplex PCR assay. TCRdb re-hosts the immuneACCESS table, in-frame sequences only. Its copies lack some clones; in the studies checked, an unresolved V gene accounts for under half of them, and the cause for the rest is not known. The sample contains roughly 140,000 clones, about nine tenths of them found a single time. 3% to 3.5% of the sample goes to the ten largest clones. The time point label here, explained by the study, means: baseline before first vaccination. The treatment or condition tag for this specimen amounts to: meningococcal conjugate vaccine given as trial control. The material sequenced was peripheral blood, taken on day 0 of MenACWY control vaccination. The receptors derive from an adult in good health.

This chain links TRBV4-1 with TRBJ1-2; D remains ambiguous. CDR1 and CDR2 from the germline V gene are MGHRA and YSYEKL. Between the trimmed V and J ends, which lost 0 bases and 7 bases, there was a span of 12 bases. This CDR3 is built from 14 residues. CDR3 nucleotide sequence: TGCGCCAGCAGCCAAGAGAACACCCTAGGTGGCTACACCTTC. Translating gives CASSQENTLGGYTF.

The gene calls are TRBV19 and TRBJ2-4; weak D call: TRBD1 (6 bases). This CDR3 is built from 16 residues. Trimming stripped 1 base from V and 1 base from J, with 11 bases between. CDR1 and CDR2 from the germline V gene are LNHDA and SQIVND (reference sequence). The CDR3 DNA sequence: TGTGCCAGTAGTATAGCTAACAGGGTGGCCAAAAACATTCAGTACTTC. It specifies CASSIANRVAKNIQYF.

This sequence joins TRBV3-1 (or the pseudogene TRBV3-2) and TRBJ1-6; 7 bases line up with TRBD1. Germline loops: CDR1 LGHDT, CDR2 YNNKEL (reference sequence). The CDR3 contains 14 residues. Trimming at V came to 3 bases and at J to 5 bases, leaving 1 base not matched to a gene. The CDR3 region has the DNA TGTGCCAGCAGCCAGACAGGGAATAATTCACCCCTCCACTTT. Translation gives CASSQTGNNSPLHF.

As regards this clone: One end of the junction fails to match germline, which may point to a read error. The gene calls are TRBV5-3 and TRBJ2-7, with D possibly called TRBD1 or TRBD2 (6 bases each). TRBV5-3 is assigned to the ORF class and has an uncertain function. The CDR3 runs to 11 residues. CDR3 DNA sequence: TGTGCCAGAAGCTTGGACAGGGAGGTCGGCTTC. Translating it yields CARSLDREVGF.

The chain uses TRBV5-6 and TRBJ2-5, with D perhaps TRBD1 (6 bases). Germline V gives CDR1 SGHDT, CDR2 YYEEEE. Trimming stripped 2 bases from V and 1 base from J, with 9 bases between. The CDR3 contains 14 residues. The CDR3 nucleotides read TGTGCCAGCAGCTTCCGGGACACCCAAGAGACCCAGTACTTC. It specifies CASSFRDTQETQYF.

About this clone: A junction end diverges from the germline sequence, so it may reflect a read error. The genes are TRBV5-1 and TRBJ2-2; TRBD1 matches at 7 bases. This CDR3 has 14 amino acids. The germline gives CDR1 SGHRS, CDR2 YFSETQ. CDR3 DNA sequence: TGCGCCAGCAGCGGGACAGCGAAGACCGGGGAGCTGTTTTTT. Protein sequence: CASSGTAKTGELFF.

The genes are TRBV7-3 and TRBJ2-3; D ambiguous. Germline-derived CDR1 and CDR2 are SGHTA and FQGTGA. Trimming pared 0 bases from V and 8 bases from J, leaving 12 bases between. This CDR3 spans 14 amino acids. The CDR3 here is CASSLTPSGLTQYF. The CDR3 coding sequence is TGTGCCAGCAGCTTAACGCCCTCCGGGCTTACGCAGTATTTT.

Only one count was recorded for this clone. The J gene is TRBJ2-2, the V gene TRBV6-4; TRBD2 matches 7 bases. From germline, CDR1 is MRHNA and CDR2 SNTAGT. J lost 4 bases, V lost 5 bases, and 10 bases had no gene match. This CDR3 has 16 residues. In DNA, the CDR3 is TGTGCCAGCAGTCCCGCCGGACTAGTAGCCACCGGGGAGCTGTTTTTT. The encoded protein is CASSPAGLVATGELFF.

This chain links TRBV7-8 with TRBJ2-3; D is undetermined. V lost 4 bases, J lost 2 bases, and 1 base lay in between. This CDR3 spans 11 amino acids. The germline gives CDR1 SGHVS, CDR2 FQNEAQ. The CDR3 nucleotides are TGTGCCAGCAGCTCCACAGATACGCAGTATTTT. This codes for CASSSTDTQYF.

This clone was counted a single time. This rearrangement joins TRBV5-8 to TRBJ2-2, with D tentatively TRBD2 (6 bases). Trimming removed 2 bases from V and 0 bases from J, with 14 bases in between. There are 17 residues in the CDR3. CDR1 is SGHTS and CDR2 is YDEGEE in the germline V gene. CDR3 sequence reads: CASSLIAAVSNTGELFF. The CDR3 DNA sequence: TGTGCCAGCAGCTTAATAGCGGCGGTTTCGAACACCGGGGAGCTGTTTTTT.

The chain employs TRBV2 and TRBJ2-7; the D gene is possibly TRBD2 (6 bases). This CDR3 is 13 amino acids long. Trimming took off 10 bases at V and 2 bases at J, with 15 bases between the two ends. Germline CDR1 is SNHLY and CDR2 is FYNNEI. CDR3 residues: CATTGTSTYEQYF. The CDR3 DNA reads TGTGCCACCACCGGGACTTCGACCTACGAGCAGTACTTC. The full variable domain, completed using reference TRBV2 and TRBJ2-7, is EPEVTQTPSHQVTQMGQEVILRCVPISNHLYFYWYRQILGQKVEFLVSFYNNEISEKSEIFDDQFSVERPDGSNFTLKIRSTKLEDSAMYFCATTGTSTYEQYFGPGTRLTVT.

The chain joins TRBV19 to TRBJ1-3, with 7 bases that match TRBD1. Unmatched junction bases numbered 9, after V lost 8 bases and J lost 5 bases. The CDR3 runs 14 residues. Per the germline V gene, CDR1 is LNHDA and CDR2 is SQIVND (reference sequence). In nucleotides, the CDR3 is TGTGCCAGTCGTCTTCGACAGGGCAGAAACACCATATATTTT. Amino acids: CASRLRQGRNTIYF.

The chain couples TRBV24-1 to TRBJ1-1; 12 nucleotides align to TRBD1. The V and J ends lost 2 bases and 8 bases, in that order; junction bases with no gene match: 8. The CDR3 sequence is 16 residues long. Germline CDR1 KGHDR, CDR2 SFDVKD. This CDR3 reads CATSDSGGQGAGEAFF. CDR3 in DNA: TGTGCCACCAGTGATTCTGGGGGACAGGGGGCTGGCGAAGCTTTCTTT.

The chain has TRBV4-2 and TRBJ2-1, with 14 positions matching TRBD2. V was pared by 4 bases and J by 0 bases, with 14 bases of the junction left unmatched. The germline gives CDR1 LGHNA, CDR2 YNFKEQ. CDR3 size: 21 residues. CDR3 sequence reads: CASSLTSGRVEALSSYNEQFF. In nucleotides, the CDR3 is TGTGCCAGCAGCCTGACTAGCGGGAGGGTCGAGGCCCTGAGCTCCTACAATGAGCAGTTCTTC.

V gene TRBV12-3 or TRBV12-4 combines with J gene TRBJ2-7, with TRBD2 identical over 7 bases. Unmatched junction bases numbered 4, after V lost 7 bases and J lost 7 bases. The CDR3 is 11 amino acids. CDR3 sequence: CASTTGREQYF. The CDR3 DNA follows: TGTGCCAGCACCACCGGGAGGGAGCAGTACTTC.

The rearrangement joins TRBV11-3 to TRBJ1-1; no firm D call. Trimming pared 1 base from V and 6 bases from J, leaving 9 bases between. Germline assignment: CDR1 SGHNT and CDR2 YENEEA. This CDR3 contains 13 residues. CDR3 coding DNA: TGTGCCAGCAGCTTAGTAACATACTCTGAAGCTTTCTTT. Its translation is CASSLVTYSEAFF. The full variable domain, rest sourced from reference TRBV11-3 and TRBJ1-1, is EAGVVQSPRYKIIEKKQPVAFWCNPISGHNTLYWYLQNLGQGPELLIRYENEEAVDDSQLPKDRFSAERLKGVDSTLKIQPAELGDSAVYLCASSLVTYSEAFFGQGTRLTVV.

As for this clone: The germline gene is not matched at one end of the junction; a read error may be the cause. The chain uses TRBV2 and TRBJ2-2, with D tentatively TRBD1 (5 bases). The CDR3 totals 15 residues. Germline CDR1 SNHLY, CDR2 FYNNEI. CDR3 sequence (DNA): TGTGCCAGCAGGGAAGTAGGACAATCCACCGGGGAGCTGTTTTTT. Amino acid sequence: CASREVGQSTGELFF.

This clone showed up just once. The chain joins TRBV7-2 to TRBJ1-5, with 8 bases matching TRBD1. CDR3 length equals 15 residues. CDR1 is SGHTA and CDR2 is FQGNSA in the germline V gene. Germline trimming cut 5 bases from V and 0 bases from J; bases unmatched to any gene: 3. The CDR3 DNA reads TGTGCCAGCAGCCCAGACAGGGGTAGCAATCAGCCCCAGCATTTT. Amino acids: CASSPDRGSNQPQHF. Complete variable domain (other parts from reference TRBV7-2 and TRBJ1-5): GAGVSQSPSNKVTEKGKDVELRCDPISGHTALYWYRQSLGQGLEFLIYFQGNSAPDKSGLPSDRFSAERTGGSVSTLTIQRTQQEDSAVYLCASSPDRGSNQPQHFGDGTRLSIL.

The chain has TRBV25-1 and TRBJ2-1, with TRBD2 identical over 7 bases. V shed 11 bases and J 7 bases; nucleotides not matched to a gene: 11. The CDR3 totals 13 residues. CDR1 and CDR2 from the germline V gene are MGHDK and SYGVNS. CDR3 loop: CAAGRWEGNEQFF. The DNA of the CDR3 is TGTGCCGCAGGACGGTGGGAGGGAAATGAGCAGTTCTTC.

The rearrangement joins TRBV24-1 to TRBJ2-1; 8 bases match TRBD2. V shed 3 bases and J 9 bases; nucleotides not matched to a gene: 12. CDR3 length: 16 residues. The germline gives CDR1 KGHDR, CDR2 SFDVKD. This CDR3 reads CATSDTGGARISEQFF. The CDR3 coding sequence is TGTGCCACCAGTGATACCGGGGGGGCGAGGATCTCTGAGCAGTTCTTC.

The rearrangement links TRBV6-6 to TRBJ2-7; D possibly matches TRBD1 or TRBD2 (6 bases each). The V and J ends lost 8 bases and 5 bases respectively, with 22 bases between them. CDR3 size: 15 residues. Germline CDR1 and CDR2: MNHNY and SVGAGI (reference sequence). CDR3 bases: TGTGCCAGCTGCAACCCCAGGGGAGGACTCCACGAGCAGTACTTC. Translation gives CASCNPRGGLHEQYF.

This rearrangement joins TRBV4-1 to TRBJ1-2, with TRBD1 matching 12 bases. Germline-derived CDR1 and CDR2 are MGHRA and YSYEKL. CDR3 size: 13 residues. The ends lost 6 bases at V and 5 bases at J; junction bases unmatched: 1. DNA for the CDR3: TGCGCCAGCAGGGGACAGGGGGCGTATGGCTACACCTTC. Protein sequence: CASRGQGAYGYTF.